Here is one TCR beta chain with its context. Antigen unknown. The PCR contained 60 Vbeta and 13 Jbeta primers. Sequencing was performed with immunoSEQ multiplex PCR; in TCRdb, only in-frame clones are kept and a portion is missing. The sample has 130,000 to 150,000 clones, roughly 78% seen once. The data were obtained in a study of cytomegalovirus exposure and HLA in healthy donors. Germline trimming cut 2 bases from V and 6 bases from J; bases unmatched to any gene: 6. CDR1 and CDR2 (germline): SGHTA, FQGNSA. This CDR3 has 15 residues. Overall study findings and caveats: The investigators catalogued 150 or so TCR beta chains as cytomegalovirus-associated. HLA alleles were associated with roughly 17,000 TCR beta sequences in a later analysis at 0.05 false discovery rate.

The TCR originated in a man between 25 and 39 years old in good health and CMV-seronegative. Input material: PBMCs. This chain connects TRBV7-2 to TRBJ2-3; 9 bases fit TRBD2. CDR3 DNA sequence: TGTGCCAGCAGCTTACCTAGCGGGGCCACGGATACGCAGTATTTT. Translating gives CASSLPSGATDTQYF.